The sequence of this T cell receptor (beta chain) was determined in a study of spatial heterogeneity in lung cancer. Study-level information: A unique TCR and UMI combination showed up more than ten times in raw reads, on average. General observations from the study: Tumor TCRs that were ubiquitous and expanded showed up in blood more at resection than follow-up.

Concerning this clonotype: Its antigen is undetermined.

The CDR3 sequence is 15 residues long. Time point denoted: sample taken at primary tumor resection. The sequenced material consisted of unsorted whole RNA from tumor, nontumor lung or frozen PBMC. The cohort: 70 to 75 early-stage, untreated non-small cell lung cancer patients. Each molecule of TCR cDNA was tagged with one unique molecular identifier. From the 5' RACE reads, TCRdb called clonotypes with MiXCR, one entry per CDR3 protein. The sample lists some 25,000 distinct CDR3 sequences; over 10% were seen once. This TCR was recovered from a female donor with early-stage non-small cell lung cancer. The sequencing here drew on PBMCs, taken at surgery. This rearrangement joins TRBV21-1 to TRBJ2-7; the table's D call of TRBD2 was not tested on the DNA. TRBV21-1 is tagged as a pseudogene. The CDR3 coding sequence is TGTGCCAGCAGCAAAGTTCAACTAGGATTCAACGAGCAGTACTTC. Its translation is CASSKVQLGFNEQYF.